Given below is one T cell receptor beta chain in context. Original processing notes: The assay estimated nucleated cells by amplifying reference gene primers. TCRdb keeps only in-frame clones here, not all; method: immunoSEQ multiplex PCR. The DNA was the basis for D and trimming; V, J and clone size are from that table. Here the sample spans 220,000 or so clones, roughly four fifths being singletons. The J segment lost 5 bases and the V segment lost 0 bases, leaving 7 bases of the junction unmatched. The germline V gene has CDR1 SGDLS and CDR2 YYNGEE. The CDR3 is 15 residues long. This specimen comes from a study of blood T cell repertoires in COVID-19.

This TCR came from a woman of 80 years or more with acute or convalescent COVID-19. The chain links TRBV9 to TRBJ2-5, with 7 bases identical to TRBD1. The sample consisted of peripheral blood. CDR3 DNA sequence: TGTGCCAGCAGCGTAGCGCCAGGGGGTGGGGAGACCCAGTACTTC. Its protein is CASSVAPGGGETQYF.